A single sample is the source of the 26 T cell receptor beta chains below, sequenced in a study of T cell responses to AZD1222 COVID-19 vaccine. Sequenced by immunoSEQ multiplex PCR; TCRdb stores in-frame clones only, minus some. The sample shows some 74,000 clones, approximately 90% of them seen only once. Sequencing was performed on peripheral blood, taken 28 days after the second AZD1222 dose. These receptors all come from an adult who received the AZD1222 COVID-19 vaccine.

The chain uses TRBV20-1 and TRBJ1-2, with 10 bases that match TRBD1. This CDR3 spans 15 amino acids. Germline V gives CDR1 DFQATT, CDR2 SNEGSKA (reference sequence). After removal of 6 bases from V and 4 bases from J, the junction contained 11 bases not matched to a gene. CDR3 region: CSASRTGGGIYGYTF. The DNA of the CDR3 is TGCAGTGCGAGTCGGACAGGGGGTGGGATCTATGGCTACACCTTC.

V is TRBV30 and J is TRBJ1-1; no reliable D call. Germline V gives CDR1 GTSNPN, CDR2 SVGIG (reference sequence). This CDR3 has 12 amino acids. V dropped 2 bases and J dropped 0 bases, with 4 bases sitting between them. This CDR3 reads CAWSHLNTEAFF. CDR3 coding DNA: TGTGCCTGGAGTCACTTGAACACTGAAGCTTTCTTT. Full variable domain (outside the CDR3, taken from reference TRBV30 and TRBJ1-1): SQTIHQWPATLVQPVGSPLSLECTVEGTSNPNLYWYRQAAGRGLQLLFYSVGIGQISSEVPQNLSASRPQDRQFILSSKKLLLSDSGFYLCAWSHLNTEAFFGQGTRLTVV.

This chain joins TRBV6-5 and TRBJ1-2; 7 positions agree with TRBD1. Germline assignment: CDR1 MNHEY and CDR2 SVGAGI. Trimming took 4 bases from V and 8 from J; bases not matched to a gene: 7. The CDR3 runs to 13 residues. CDR3 amino acids: CASSSDRDRGYTF. DNA for the CDR3: TGTGCCAGCAGTTCAGACAGGGATAGAGGCTACACCTTC.

V usage is TRBV6-5 and J usage is TRBJ2-1, with TRBD2 as a possible D gene (6 bases). The CDR3 totals 13 residues. Trimming stripped 5 bases from V and 3 bases from J, with 8 bases between. Germline loops: CDR1 MNHEY, CDR2 SVGAGI. CDR3 in DNA: TGTGCCAGCAGTACTAGCTACTACAATGAGCAGTTCTTC. This translates into CASSTSYYNEQFF.

The chain combines TRBV5-1 with TRBJ2-6; D perhaps matches TRBD2 (6 bases). The CDR3 is made up of 16 amino acids. Trimming shortened V by 9 bases and J by 0 bases, and 16 bases separated the two germline ends. Germline-derived CDR1 and CDR2 are SGHRS and YFSETQ. CDR3 amino acids: CATYTGLFSGANVLTF. CDR3 sequence (DNA): TGCGCCACTTATACGGGACTCTTCTCTGGGGCCAACGTCCTGACTTTC.

The chain uses TRBV5-1 and TRBJ1-5, with 8 bases that match TRBD1. V lost 2 bases, J lost 7 bases, and 2 bases stayed unmatched. Germline lookup yields CDR1 SGHRS and CDR2 YFSETQ. The CDR3 is 13 amino acids. CDR3 in amino acids: CASSFTGGQPQHF. CDR3 coding DNA: TGCGCCAGCAGCTTTACAGGGGGACAGCCCCAGCATTTT. The variable domain in full, with the rest retrieved from reference TRBV5-1 and TRBJ1-5, is KAGVTQTPRYLIKTRGQQVTLSCSPISGHRSVSWYQQTPGQGLQFLFEYFSETQRNKGNFPGRFSGRQFSNSRSEMNVSTLELGDSALYLCASSFTGGQPQHFGDGTRLSIL.

The chain employs TRBV6-5 and TRBJ1-2, with 8 bases identical to TRBD1. J lost 7 bases, V lost 6 bases, and 10 bases had no gene match. Germline V lookup: CDR1 MNHEY, CDR2 SVGAGI. CDR3 length equals 14 residues. The CDR3 loop is CASSPNQGAGGYTF. CDR3 nucleotides: TGTGCCAGCAGCCCAAATCAGGGGGCGGGTGGCTACACCTTC.

V is TRBV30 and J is TRBJ2-1; the match to TRBD2 covers 11 bases. The CDR3 has 17 amino acids. Germline V gene lookup returns CDR1 GTSNPN and CDR2 SVGIG (reference sequence). J gave up 4 bases and V 4 bases, and 12 bases lay outside the gene matches. The CDR3 nucleotides read TGTGCCTGGAAAGGAATAGGGACTAGCGGTGTTTACAATGAGCAGTTCTTC. Its protein is CAWKGIGTSGVYNEQFF.

This clone showed up just a few times. CDR3 amino acids: CASSRLGDTEAFF. DNA of the CDR3: TGTGCCAGCAGTCGCCTGGGCGACACTGAAGCTTTCTTT. This chain links TRBV27 with TRBJ1-1; D remains ambiguous. The CDR3 contains 13 residues. Looked up from germline, CDR1 is MNHEY and CDR2 is SMNVEV (reference sequence). V lost 5 bases and J 3 bases, leaving 10 bases between the germline ends.

This sequence joins TRBV12-3 or TRBV12-4 and TRBJ2-1; D gene unclear. Trimming left V 2 bases short and J 8 bases short, with 10 bases between. The CDR3 is 13 residues long. The CDR3 DNA sequence: TGTGCCAGCAGTTTACGGCTTTCCGATGAGCAGTTCTTC. Translated: CASSLRLSDEQFF.

The rearrangement uses TRBV27 and TRBJ1-1; D ambiguous. The V gene lost 2 bases and the J gene lost 8 bases, with 12 bases spanning the gap. Germline CDR1 is MNHEY and CDR2 is SMNVEV (reference sequence). The CDR3 contains 13 residues. The chain's CDR3 is CASSLRTVTEAFF. CDR3 DNA sequence: TGTGCCAGCAGTTTAAGGACGGTCACAGAAGCTTTCTTT.

DNA of the CDR3: TGTGCCAGTATCCGGGGAGAAAATCAGCCCCAGCATTTT. It yields the protein CASIRGENQPQHF. V and J are TRBV19 and TRBJ1-5, with no clear D. The CDR3 has 13 amino acids. Trimming shortened V by 7 bases and J by 4 bases, and 11 bases separated the two germline ends. CDR1 LNHDA and CDR2 SQIVND come from the germline V gene (reference sequence).

This rearrangement joins TRBV4-3 to TRBJ2-5, with D perhaps matching TRBD1 or TRBD2 (6 bases each). The CDR3 has 15 residues. The germline V and J ends were trimmed by 5 bases and 4 bases, with 17 bases remaining between them. The germline CDR1 and CDR2 sequences are LGHNA and YSLEER. The CDR3 sequence is CASSSTGGLAETQYF. DNA for the CDR3: TGCGCCAGCAGCTCGACCGGGGGCTTGGCAGAGACCCAGTACTTC.

On this clone: At one end the junction does not follow the germline gene, possibly because of a read error. This rearrangement joins TRBV30 to TRBJ1-5; tentative D call: TRBD1 (6 bases). The V gene's germline CDR1 is GTSNPN and CDR2 SVGIG (reference sequence). The CDR3 extends over 15 amino acids. CDR3 bases: TGTGCCTGGAGTCAAAGGGGGACTCTTAATCGGCCCCAGCATTTT. This codes for CAWSQRGTLNRPQHF.

This clone was seen only once. The rearrangement joins TRBV7-2 to TRBJ2-7; 10 bases fit TRBD2. CDR1 is SGHTA, CDR2 FQGNSA, per germline. The CDR3 runs 16 residues. The V gene end was trimmed by 1 base and the J gene end by 6 bases; junction bases not matched to a gene: 9. CDR3 in amino acids: CASSLDSGRAGAEQYF. Written as DNA, the CDR3 is TGTGCCAGCAGCTTAGACAGCGGGAGGGCGGGGGCCGAGCAGTACTTC.

This chain links TRBV2 with TRBJ1-5, with D hard to call. The germline V gene encodes CDR1 SNHLY and CDR2 FYNNEI. There are 15 residues in the CDR3. Between the trimmed V and J ends, which lost 3 bases and 6 bases, there was a span of 15 bases. CDR3 in DNA: TGTGCCAGCAGTGATCGGCAGGCTTATGGTCAGCCCCAGCATTTT. This codes for CASSDRQAYGQPQHF.

This clone was picked up one time. The chain employs TRBV29-1 and TRBJ1-3, with TRBD1 as a possible D gene (5 bases). Germline CDR1 and CDR2: SQVTM and ANQGSEA. This CDR3 region has 14 residues. The V end was cut by 7 bases, the J end by 3 bases, with 16 bases between. CDR3 sequence: CSGGSQGDGNTIYF. The CDR3 nucleotides read TGCAGCGGTGGGTCCCAGGGAGATGGAAACACCATATATTTT.

The CDR3 spells CASSLGVGYGYTF. CDR3 in DNA: TGTGCCAGCAGTTTAGGGGTCGGCTATGGCTACACCTTC. The V call is TRBV28, the J call TRBJ1-2, with unresolved D. The CDR3 length is 13 residues. The V gene lost 2 bases and the J gene lost 4 bases, with 8 bases spanning the gap. Germline V gives CDR1 MDHEN, CDR2 SYDVKM.

V gene TRBV2 combines with J gene TRBJ1-5, with 8 bases that match TRBD1. Per the germline V gene, CDR1 is SNHLY and CDR2 is FYNNEI. V lost 4 bases, J lost 16 bases, and 12 bases stayed unmatched. This CDR3 contains 13 residues. Here the CDR3 DNA reads TGTGCCAGCAGTGGGCAGGGGGCCCCTTCTGTTCATTTT. This codes for CASSGQGAPSVHF.

The chain recombines TRBV2 with TRBJ1-2, with 7 bases aligning to TRBD1. CDR3 length equals 13 residues. Germline V lookup: CDR1 SNHLY, CDR2 FYNNEI. J lost 5 bases, V lost 5 bases, and 5 bases had no gene match. CDR3 sequence: CASSPGQLYGYTF. The CDR3 nucleotides are TGTGCCAGCAGTCCGGGACAGCTATATGGCTACACCTTC.

The gene calls are TRBV5-1 and TRBJ2-3; the D is unclear. The V end lost 2 bases, the J end lost 3 bases, and 7 bases lay between the germline ends. The germline V gene encodes CDR1 SGHRS and CDR2 YFSETQ. This CDR3 has 13 residues. The CDR3, as DNA: TGCGCCAGCAGCTTCGTCGTGACAGATACGCAGTATTTT. Amino acid sequence: CASSFVVTDTQYF. The whole variable domain, remainder taken from reference TRBV5-1 and TRBJ2-3, is KAGVTQTPRYLIKTRGQQVTLSCSPISGHRSVSWYQQTPGQGLQFLFEYFSETQRNKGNFPGRFSGRQFSNSRSEMNVSTLELGDSALYLCASSFVVTDTQYFGPGTRLTVL.

The gene calls are TRBV18 and TRBJ1-5; a weak D match, TRBD1 (5 bases). The V and J ends lost 2 bases and 2 bases respectively, with 7 bases between them. CDR3 length equals 14 residues. Germline V gives CDR1 KGHSH, CDR2 LQKENI. The CDR3 region has the DNA TGTGCCAGCTCACCAGGGGCAGGCAATCAGCCCCAGCATTTT. Translated, it gives CASSPGAGNQPQHF. The variable domain in full, completed from reference TRBV18 and TRBJ1-5, reads NAGVMQNPRHLVRRRGQEARLRCSPMKGHSHVYWYRQLPEEGLKFMVYLQKENIIDESGMPKERFSAEFPKEGPSILRIQQVVRGDSAAYFCASSPGAGNQPQHFGDGTRLSIL.

The J gene is TRBJ1-3, the V gene TRBV9; possible D gene TRBD1, 5 bases. The germline V gene has CDR1 SGDLS and CDR2 YYNGEE. The CDR3 has 16 residues. Trimming stripped 6 bases from V and 2 bases from J, with 18 bases between. CDR3: CASTPGGFLPGNTIYF. The CDR3 DNA is TGTGCCAGCACCCCGGGGGGGTTCCTTCCTGGAAACACCATATATTTT. The whole variable domain, filled in from reference TRBV9 and TRBJ1-3, reads DSGVTQTPKHLITATGQRVTLRCSPRSGDLSVYWYQQSLDQGLQFLIQYYNGEERAKGNILERFSAQQFPDLHSELNLSSLELGDSALYFCASTPGGFLPGNTIYFGEGSWLTVV.

The chain couples TRBV7-3 to TRBJ1-4, with a weak D call TRBD1 (6 bases). This CDR3 comprises 16 residues. Trimming left V 5 bases short and J 1 base short, with 14 bases between. Looked up from germline, CDR1 is SGHTA and CDR2 is FQGTGA. The CDR3 protein is CASSRLRGGTNEKLFF. CDR3 in DNA: TGTGCCAGCAGCCGACTGAGGGGGGGAACTAATGAAAAACTGTTTTTT.

V is TRBV19 and J is TRBJ1-1; D is possibly TRBD1 (6 bases). The germline V and J ends were trimmed by 7 bases and 6 bases, with 15 bases remaining between them. Germline CDR1 LNHDA, CDR2 SQIVND (reference sequence). This CDR3 is 13 amino acids long. Here the CDR3 reads CASKGQKDPEAFF. The DNA of the CDR3 is TGTGCCAGTAAAGGACAGAAAGACCCTGAAGCTTTCTTT.

V usage is TRBV6-1 and J usage is TRBJ2-3; 7 positions match TRBD2. Germline CDR1 MNHNS, CDR2 SASEGT. Trimming removed 2 bases from V and 5 bases from J; junction bases left unmatched: 7. The CDR3 length is 15 residues. For the CDR3, the DNA is TGTGCCAGCAGTGAACTGGCGGGAGATGGAGATACGCAGTATTTT. Translated: CASSELAGDGDTQYF.